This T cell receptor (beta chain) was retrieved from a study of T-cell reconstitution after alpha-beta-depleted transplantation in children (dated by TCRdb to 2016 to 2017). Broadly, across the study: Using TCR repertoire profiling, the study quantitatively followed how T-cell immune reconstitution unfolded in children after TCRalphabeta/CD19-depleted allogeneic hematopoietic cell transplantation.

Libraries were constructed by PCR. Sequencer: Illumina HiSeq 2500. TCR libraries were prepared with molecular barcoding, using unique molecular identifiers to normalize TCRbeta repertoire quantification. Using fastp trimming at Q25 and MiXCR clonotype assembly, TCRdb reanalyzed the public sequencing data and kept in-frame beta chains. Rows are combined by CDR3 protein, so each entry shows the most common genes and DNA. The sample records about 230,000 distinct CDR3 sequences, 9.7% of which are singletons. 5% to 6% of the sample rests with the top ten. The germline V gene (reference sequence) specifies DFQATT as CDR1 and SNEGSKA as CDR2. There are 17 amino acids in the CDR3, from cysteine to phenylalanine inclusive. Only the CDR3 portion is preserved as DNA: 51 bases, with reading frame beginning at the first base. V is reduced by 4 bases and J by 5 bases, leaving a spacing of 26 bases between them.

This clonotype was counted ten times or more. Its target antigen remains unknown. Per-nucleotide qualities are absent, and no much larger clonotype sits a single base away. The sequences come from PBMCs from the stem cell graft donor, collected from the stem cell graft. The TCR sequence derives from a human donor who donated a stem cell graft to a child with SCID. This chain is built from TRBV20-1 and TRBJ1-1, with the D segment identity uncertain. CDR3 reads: CSAIRALGLALGTEAFF. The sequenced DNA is TGCAGTGCTATACGGGCTCTAGGTTTGGCCCTTGGGACTGAAGCTTTCTTT.